The rows below give T cell receptor beta chains drawn from one sample of a study of resident and recirculating memory T cells in vitiligo. The table came from immunoSEQ multiplex PCR; TCRdb's copy has only in-frame clones and leaves some out. In the table there are around 78,000 clones, 92% of which are singletons. The sequenced material came from blood. The source is a male donor with vitiligo. The CDR3 runs from the conserved cysteine through the conserved F or W. D genes are given only for firm matches. Size values are once, few and many counts, or a class for expanded clones, and some rows have none.

TRBV7-6	.	.	TRBJ2-3	CASSRWPGLVSTDTQYF	TGTGCCAGCAGCCGATGGCCGGGACTGGTTAGCACAGATACGCAGTATTTT
TRBV27	many	.	TRBJ1-2	CASSLVQGSHGYTF	TGTGCCAGCAGTTTAGTCCAGGGCTCGCATGGCTACACCTTC
TRBV27	.	TRBD1	TRBJ1-5	CASSFDRGFQPQHF	TGTGCCAGCAGTTTCGACAGGGGGTTTCAGCCCCAGCATTTT
TRBV4-3	.	TRBD1	TRBJ2-7	CASSQPGQGAREQYF	TGCGCCAGCAGCCAGCCGGGACAGGGGGCGCGAGAGCAGTACTTC
TRBV28	.	TRBD1	TRBJ1-5	CASSPDRGNQPQHF	TGTGCCAGCAGCCCGGACAGGGGCAATCAGCCCCAGCATTTT
TRBV4-1	many	.	TRBJ2-7	CASSQNRGKQGNYEQYF	TGCGCCAGCAGCCAAAATAGGGGGAAGCAGGGCAACTACGAGCAGTACTTC
TRBV7-3	.	TRBD2	TRBJ2-1	CASSLRGGSGNEQFF	TGTGCCAGCAGCTTAAGGGGCGGGAGTGGGAATGAGCAGTTCTTC
TRBV29-1	.	TRBD2	TRBJ2-3	CSVERTSSPDTQYF	TGCAGCGTTGAACGGACTAGTTCCCCAGATACGCAGTATTTT
TRBV5-1	.	.	TRBJ2-7	CASSSAVRARYEQYF	TGCGCCAGCAGCTCGGCCGTGAGAGCGCGCTACGAGCAGTACTTC
TRBV9	few	.	TRBJ1-3	CASSPQGVVGNTIYF	TGTGCCAGCAGTCCCCAGGGTGTCGTGGGAAACACCATATATTTT
TRBV28	.	.	TRBJ1-2	CASSITRAYGYTF	TGTGCCAGCAGTATTACTAGAGCCTATGGCTACACCTTC
TRBV5-1	.	.	TRBJ2-2	CASKLRADTGELFF	TGCGCCAGCAAGCTCAGGGCGGACACCGGGGAGCTGTTTTTT
TRBV11-2	.	TRBD2	TRBJ2-1	CASSLPSGGNNEQFF	TGTGCCAGCAGCTTACCAAGCGGGGGTAACAATGAGCAGTTCTTC
TRBV7-6	.	TRBD1	TRBJ2-3	CASSFRWTGKFTDTQYF	TGTGCCAGCAGCTTCAGGTGGACAGGGAAATTCACAGATACGCAGTATTTT
TRBV5-6	few	.	TRBJ1-2	CASSLISGDEGYTF	TGTGCCAGCAGCCTTATTTCGGGGGATGAGGGCTACACCTTC
TRBV28	.	.	TRBJ2-6	CASSLLRSGANVLTF	TGTGCCAGCAGTTTACTGCGCTCTGGGGCCAACGTCCTGACTTTC
TRBV4-1	.	TRBD2	TRBJ2-7	CASRRASGSYEQYF	TGCGCCAGCCGCCGGGCTAGCGGGAGCTACGAGCAGTACTTC
TRBV6-9	.	.	TRBJ2-6	CASSVKSLRQSRANVLTF	TGTGCCAGCAGTGTTAAGAGCTTACGACAAAGTCGGGCCAACGTCCTGACTTTC
TRBV25-1	.	.	TRBJ2-5	CASSERGQETQYF	TGTGCCAGCAGTGAACGAGGGCAGGAGACCCAGTACTTC
TRBV14	.	.	TRBJ2-2	CASSQGPGSTGELFF	TGTGCCAGCAGCCAAGGTCCCGGGTCCACCGGGGAGCTGTTTTTT
TRBV5-4	.	.	TRBJ1-2	CASSLAGHNYGYTF	TGTGCCAGCAGCTTGGCAGGGCATAACTATGGCTACACCTTC
TRBV28	.	.	TRBJ1-5	CASRRIAGQPQHF	TGTGCCAGCAGAAGGATTGCAGGTCAGCCCCAGCATTTT
TRBV11-3	.	TRBD1	TRBJ2-7	CASSFGTGVEQYF	TGTGCCAGCAGCTTTGGGACAGGGGTCGAGCAGTACTTC
TRBV15	.	.	TRBJ2-7	CATSRDPPLEGRVEQYF	TGTGCCACCAGCAGAGATCCCCCACTGGAGGGACGAGTCGAGCAGTACTTC
TRBV28	.	.	TRBJ1-1	CASRKDRGTEAFF	TGTGCCAGCAGGAAAGATCGGGGCACTGAAGCTTTCTTT
TRBV5-1	.	.	TRBJ2-7	CASSLGRVEQYF	TGCGCCAGCAGCTTGGGCAGGGTCGAGCAGTACTTC
TRBV5-4	.	.	TRBJ2-7	CASSSLTGPHEQYF	TGTGCCAGCAGCTCCCTAACCGGTCCCCACGAGCAGTACTTC
TRBV29-1	few	.	TRBJ1-1	CSVEDTVPVAFF	TGCAGCGTTGAAGACACCGTCCCGGTAGCTTTCTTT
TRBV6-5	.	TRBD2	TRBJ2-1	CGVGRGPNEQFF	TGTGGGGTCGGGAGGGGCCCCAATGAGCAGTTCTTC
TRBV19	.	TRBD2	TRBJ2-7	CASSIFGGSGEQYF	TGTGCCAGTAGTATATTCGGGGGGTCGGGCGAGCAGTACTTC
TRBV9	.	.	TRBJ2-5	CASGGASRETQYF	TGTGCCAGCGGGGGGGCCTCGAGAGAGACCCAGTACTTC
TRBV4-2	.	.	TRBJ1-1	CASSQDRGGAEAFF	TGTGCCAGCAGCCAAGATCGGGGAGGGGCTGAAGCTTTCTTT
TRBV27	.	.	TRBJ2-5	CASTLKGVLETQYF	TGTGCCAGCACCCTCAAGGGGGTTTTAGAGACCCAGTACTTC
TRBV21-1	.	.	TRBJ1-5	CASSSRRTGGKQPQHF	TGTGCCAGCAGCTCCCGACGGACAGGGGGCAAACAGCCCCAGCATTTT
TRBV5-1	.	.	TRBJ2-2	CASSPGLSVPRELFF	TGCGCCAGCAGCCCGGGACTCTCAGTTCCCCGGGAGCTGTTTTTT
TRBV27	.	.	TRBJ2-6	CASSRRTAGVGSGANVLTF	TGTGCCAGCAGTAGGAGGACAGCCGGTGTCGGCTCTGGGGCCAACGTCCTGACTTTC
TRBV29-1	.	.	TRBJ2-7	CSVVTQILAYEQYF	TGCAGCGTTGTAACCCAGATCCTAGCCTACGAGCAGTACTTC
TRBV27	.	TRBD1	TRBJ2-7	CASSPRDRVIHEQYF	TGTGCCAGCAGCCCTCGGGACAGGGTCATCCACGAGCAGTACTTC
TRBV10-3	.	TRBD2	TRBJ2-2	CAISEGTSGMSGDTGELFF	TGTGCCATCAGTGAAGGGACTAGCGGGATGAGCGGGGACACCGGGGAGCTGTTTTTT
TRBV4-2	.	.	TRBJ2-3	CASSQVGHADTQYF	TGTGCCAGCAGCCAAGTTGGACACGCAGATACGCAGTATTTT
TRBV6-6	few	.	TRBJ1-5	CASSLPGGDSNQPQHF	TGTGCCAGCAGTCTTCCGGGGGGGGATAGCAATCAGCCCCAGCATTTT
TRBV27	.	TRBD1	TRBJ1-3	CASSSDRDRDTIYF	TGTGCCAGCAGTTCCGACAGGGACCGAGACACCATATATTTT
TRBV27	few	.	TRBJ1-1	CANKPWTEAFF	TGTGCCAATAAGCCGTGGACTGAAGCTTTCTTT
TRBV7-9	.	.	TRBJ2-1	CASSIPRAGHYNEQFF	TGTGCCAGCAGCATCCCCCGGGCGGGCCATTACAATGAGCAGTTCTTC
TRBV19	.	.	TRBJ2-1	CASSRGSSEQFF	TGTGCCAGTAGTCGGGGGTCGTCTGAGCAGTTCTTC
TRBV19	.	TRBD1	TRBJ2-7	CASSIFGDRATEQYF	TGTGCCAGTAGTATCTTTGGGGACAGGGCAACTGAGCAGTACTTC